Listed below are T cell receptor beta chains from one sample, sequenced in a study of blood T cell repertoires in COVID-19. The data were produced by immunoSEQ multiplex PCR, yet TCRdb's version contains in-frame clones alone and is incomplete. The sample contains a few hundred thousand clones, roughly 80% of which appear only once. The sequenced material came from peripheral blood. Receptor source: a woman younger than 35 with acute or convalescent COVID-19. CDR3s include the opening cysteine and the closing phenylalanine or tryptophan. D genes are given only for firm matches. Rows may omit the clone size; those that give it use once, few, many or a size class.

V	D	size	J	CDR3
TRBV27	-	-	TRBJ2-5	CASGFGGLETQYF
TRBV10-3	TRBD1	-	TRBJ2-5	CAISLTGDETQYF
TRBV5-1	TRBD1	-	TRBJ1-1	CASSHRGPESTEAFF
TRBV27	-	-	TRBJ1-1	CASSPLQGPNTEAFF
TRBV6-5	TRBD1	-	TRBJ1-2	CASSPRQGSNYGYTF
TRBV28	TRBD1	-	TRBJ1-2	CASSLDAQGAEIGYTF
TRBV7-8	-	once	TRBJ2-5	CASSLAPERGETQYF
TRBV10-1	-	-	TRBJ1-1	CASSDEKNTEAFF
TRBV4-2	-	-	TRBJ1-2	CASSQILGGWDYGYTF
TRBV7-2	-	-	TRBJ1-1	CASSLQMNTEAFF
TRBV4-3	-	-	TRBJ1-1	CASSPSRDTNTEAFF